This T cell receptor (beta chain) came from a study of blood T cells in healthy people across ages. For the second PCR, which ran for about 6 to 11 cycles, a sample-barcoded 5' primer and a J-beta primer mix were used. Via MiXCR, TCRdb re-called the 5' RACE reads, giving one row per CDR3 protein. The profile shows 1,500,000 or so distinct CDR3 sequences, around 59% of them singletons. The specimen sequenced was blood. The origin of this receptor is a man younger than 35 in good health.

CDR3 sequence: CASSLVVAGARGAQYF. Here the CDR3 DNA reads TGTGCCAGCAGCTTAGTGGTAGCGGGAGCTCGGGGGGCCCAGTACTTC. This chain joins TRBV7-6 and TRBJ2-5; 9 bases map to TRBD2. V gave up 1 base and J gave up 9 bases; unmatched junction bases: 12. In germline, CDR1 is SGHVS, CDR2 FNYEAQ. CDR3 length equals 16 residues.